These T cell receptor beta chains were read from a single sample in a study of read filtering for tumor transcriptome and immune sequencing. MiXCR was run by TCRdb on the reads, yielding one entry per CDR3 protein. In the table there are around 41,000 distinct CDR3 sequences, about 11% of which are singletons. Sequencing was carried out using a population of CD138-negative cells sorted from bone marrow. The receptors come from a donor at least 40 years old with multiple myeloma. CDR3s include the opening cysteine and the closing phenylalanine or tryptophan. A D gene is named only where the DNA matches it firmly.

j_call | d_call | v_call | cdr3_aa
TRBJ2-4 | - | TRBV20-1 | CSATHLGLAKNIQYF
TRBJ2-1 | - | TRBV20-1 | CSARDRSYNEQFF
TRBJ1-6 | - | TRBV6-5 | CASRDLGDSPLHF
TRBJ2-3 | TRBD2 | TRBV28 | CASSSAGGQGDTQYF
TRBJ1-2 | - | TRBV20-1 | CSASRGTYGYTF
TRBJ1-6 | - | TRBV28 | CASTSSSGTWVNSPLHF
TRBJ2-5 | - | TRBV12-3/TRBV12-4 | CASSLDQAGLGTQYF
TRBJ1-6 | - | TRBV27 | CASSFGQNNSPLHF
TRBJ2-2 | - | TRBV24-1 | CATSKSSNTGELFF
TRBJ2-7 | - | TRBV2 | CASSVQGPYEQYF
TRBJ2-3 | - | TRBV29-1 | CSVVTSTDTQYF
TRBJ2-1 | - | TRBV5-1 | CASSGRLASSYNEQFF
TRBJ1-6 | - | TRBV28 | CASSTRTGNGALHF
TRBJ1-5 | - | TRBV19 | CASSIGGKPQHF
TRBJ1-3 | - | TRBV28 | CASSRYSTVLSGNTIYF
TRBJ1-5 | TRBD1 | TRBV2 | CASRRQGGEPQHF
TRBJ1-5 | - | TRBV7-3 | CASSSNQPQHF
TRBJ2-7 | TRBD1 | TRBV7-7 | CASSLDHTGDRAGEQYF
TRBJ2-1 | - | TRBV2 | CASRFLDPRGSEQFF
TRBJ2-2 | TRBD2 | TRBV7-7 | CACAGTSPTGELFF
TRBJ2-3 | - | TRBV20-1 | CSANGDTQYF
TRBJ2-7 | TRBD1 | TRBV7-8 | CASSLAWTGEDEQYF